The 3 T cell receptor beta chains in this list originate from one sample, sequenced in a study of CD8+CD57+ T cells in acquired aplastic anemia. The patients chosen for sequencing had shown expansion of CD8+CD57+ cells (detected by flow cytometry). Both TCR beta VDJ combination and CDR3 sequence profiling were carried out. Genomic DNA was the template for this profiling. TCRdb re-derived calls from the reads in MiXCR, one entry per CDR3 protein. Of about 200,000 distinct CDR3 sequences in the sample, around three fifths are singletons; the top ten hold roughly three fifths. The source material was sorted CD4+, CD8+, or CD8+CD57+ T cells (not recorded which) from PBMCs. These receptors came from a human donor with aplastic anemia.

The V gene is TRBV20-1, the J gene TRBJ1-2; TRBD1 matches 9 bases. Germline V CDR1 and CDR2: DFQATT, SNEGSKA (reference sequence). The CDR3 runs 15 residues. V was clipped by 5 bases and J by 2 bases; unmatched bases: 9. CDR3 residues: CSARPPDRGNYGYTF. DNA for the CDR3: TGCAGTGCTCGTCCCCCGGACAGGGGAAACTATGGCTACACCTTC.

V gene TRBV24-1 combines with J gene TRBJ2-1, with TRBD2 matching 10 bases. Germline V lookup: CDR1 KGHDR, CDR2 SFDVKD. The CDR3 covers 16 residues. Germline trimming cut 11 bases from V and 4 bases from J; bases unmatched to any gene: 13. DNA of the CDR3: TGTGCCAGTAGTGCCGGGACACTAGCGGGGTACAATGAGCAGTTCTTC. As protein: CASSAGTLAGYNEQFF.

This clonotype was counted only a few times. V is TRBV15 and J is TRBJ2-2; D gene unclear. Germline V gene lookup returns CDR1 LNHNV and CDR2 YYDKDF (reference sequence). Trimming removed 0 bases from V and 7 bases from J, with 6 bases in between. CDR3 length: 13 residues. CDR3 nucleotides: TGTGCCACCAGCAGAGATCTCGGCGGGGAGCTGTTTTTT. Translating gives CATSRDLGGELFF.